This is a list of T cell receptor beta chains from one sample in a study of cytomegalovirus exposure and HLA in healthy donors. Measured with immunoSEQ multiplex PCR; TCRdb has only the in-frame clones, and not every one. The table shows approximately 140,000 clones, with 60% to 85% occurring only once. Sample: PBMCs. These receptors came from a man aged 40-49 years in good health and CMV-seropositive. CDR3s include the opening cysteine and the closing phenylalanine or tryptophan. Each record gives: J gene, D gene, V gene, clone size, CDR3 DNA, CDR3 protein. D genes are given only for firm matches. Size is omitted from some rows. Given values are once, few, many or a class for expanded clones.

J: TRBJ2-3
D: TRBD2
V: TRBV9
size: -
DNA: TGTGCCAGCAGCGTAGGAGAGACTAGCGGGAGGGATACGCAGTATTTT
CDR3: CASSVGETSGRDTQYF

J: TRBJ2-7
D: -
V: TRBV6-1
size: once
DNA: TGTGCCAGCAGTGACAGAAGGAGGGAGGTTTCCCACGAGCAGTACTTC
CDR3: CASSDRRREVSHEQYF

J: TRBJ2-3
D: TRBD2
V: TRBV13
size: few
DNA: TGTGCCAGCAGCCATAGCGGGAACGCAGATACGCAGTATTTT
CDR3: CASSHSGNADTQYF

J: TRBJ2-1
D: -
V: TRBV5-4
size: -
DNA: TGTGCCAGCAGCTCCCGCATCTTAGCGGTTTACAATGAGCAGTTCTTC
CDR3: CASSSRILAVYNEQFF

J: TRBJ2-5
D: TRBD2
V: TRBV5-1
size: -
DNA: TGCGCCAGCAGCCTGACCGGGACTAGCGGGAGGAATCAAGAGACCCAGTACTTC
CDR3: CASSLTGTSGRNQETQYF

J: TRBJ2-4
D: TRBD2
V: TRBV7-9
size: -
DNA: TGTTCCAGCAGCTTAGTGGGGGGGGCCAAAAACATTCAGTACTTC
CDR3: CSSSLVGGAKNIQYF

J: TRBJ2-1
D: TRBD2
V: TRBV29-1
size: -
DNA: TGCAGCGTTGGAAGTACTAGCGGGTCCTACAATGAGCAGTTCTTC
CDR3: CSVGSTSGSYNEQFF

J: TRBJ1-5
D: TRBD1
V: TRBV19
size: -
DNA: TGTGCCAGTAGTATAGCAGGGGGTTTTAGCAATCAGCCCCAGCATTTT
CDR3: CASSIAGGFSNQPQHF

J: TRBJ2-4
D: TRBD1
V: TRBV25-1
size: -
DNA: TGTGCCAGCAGTGAAACGAGACAGGGCATTCAGTACTTC
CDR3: CASSETRQGIQYF

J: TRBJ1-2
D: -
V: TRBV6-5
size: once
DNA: TGTGCCAGCAGTTACAGCGCGAAATATGGCTACACCTTC
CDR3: CASSYSAKYGYTF

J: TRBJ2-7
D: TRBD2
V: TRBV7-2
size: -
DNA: TGTGCCAGCAGAACCGGGACTAGAACATACGAGCAGTACTTC
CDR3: CASRTGTRTYEQYF

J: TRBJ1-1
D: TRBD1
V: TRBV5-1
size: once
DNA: TGCGCCAGCAGCCCGGGACAGGATCTGCCTGAAGCTTTCTTT
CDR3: CASSPGQDLPEAFF

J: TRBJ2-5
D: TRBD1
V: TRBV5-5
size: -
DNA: TGTGCCAGCAGGGCGGGACAGGGCACCGGGGCCCAGTACTTC
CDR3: CASRAGQGTGAQYF

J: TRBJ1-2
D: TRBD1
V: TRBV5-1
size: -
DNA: TGCGCCAGCACCAGGACAGGGGGCGACTACACCTTC
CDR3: CASTRTGGDYTF

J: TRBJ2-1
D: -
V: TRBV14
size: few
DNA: TGTGCCAGCAGCCAAGATAAAGTCGGGTGGATCAATGAGCAGTTCTTC
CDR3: CASSQDKVGWINEQFF

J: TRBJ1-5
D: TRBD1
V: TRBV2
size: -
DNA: TGTGCCAGCAGTGCCTCCCGTGGACAGGGGGCAGGGCAGCCCCAGCATTTT
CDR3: CASSASRGQGAGQPQHF

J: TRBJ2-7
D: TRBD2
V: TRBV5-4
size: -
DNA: TGTGCCAGCAGCTTGGGGGGGACTAGCGTTGAGCAGTACTTC
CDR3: CASSLGGTSVEQYF

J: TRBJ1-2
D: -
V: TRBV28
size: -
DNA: TGTGCCAGCAGTTTCCTCCCAGGGACACACTATGGCTACACCTTC
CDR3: CASSFLPGTHYGYTF

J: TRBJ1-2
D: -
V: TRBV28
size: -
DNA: TGTGCCAGCAGACCGGGGGGGTCGCCTGGCTACACCTTC
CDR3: CASRPGGSPGYTF

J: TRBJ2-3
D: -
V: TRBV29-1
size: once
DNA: TGCAGCACGTCAGGTGGGGCCCTCACAGATACGCAGTATTTT
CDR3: CSTSGGALTDTQYF

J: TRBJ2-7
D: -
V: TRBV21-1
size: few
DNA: TGTGCCAGCAGCAACTGGATTGGAGCGGGGCGTCACTTTTACTACGAGCAGTACTTC
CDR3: CASSNWIGAGRHFYYEQYF

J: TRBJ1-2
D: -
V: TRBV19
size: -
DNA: TGTGCCAGTAGAAACCCGGGAGGGGCGCAGGATGGCTACACCTTC
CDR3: CASRNPGGAQDGYTF